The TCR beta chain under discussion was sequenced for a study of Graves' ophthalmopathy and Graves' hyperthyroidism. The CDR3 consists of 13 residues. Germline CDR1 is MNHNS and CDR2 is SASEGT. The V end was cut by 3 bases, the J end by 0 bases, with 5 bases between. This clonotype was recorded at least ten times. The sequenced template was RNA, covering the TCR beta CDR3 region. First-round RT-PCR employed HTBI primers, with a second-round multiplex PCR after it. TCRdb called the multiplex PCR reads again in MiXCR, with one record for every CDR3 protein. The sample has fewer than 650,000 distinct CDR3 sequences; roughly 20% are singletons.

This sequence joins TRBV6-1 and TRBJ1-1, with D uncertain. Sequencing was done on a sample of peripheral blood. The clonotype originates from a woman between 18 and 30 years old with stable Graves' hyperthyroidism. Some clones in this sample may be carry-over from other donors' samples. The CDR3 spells CASSDGMNTEAFF. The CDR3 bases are TGTGCCAGCAGTGATGGAATGAACACTGAAGCTTTCTTT.